The 11 T cell receptor beta chains presented below share a single source sample, sequenced in a study of cytomegalovirus exposure and HLA in healthy donors (dated by TCRdb to the late 2010s). The library was produced with the immunoSEQ multiplex PCR assay. For the multiplex PCR, a mixture combining 60 forward primers for TCR Vbeta segments and 13 reverse primers for TCR Jbeta segments was used. In its TCRdb copy, this immuneACCESS table keeps in-frame sequences only and misses some clones. Where compared with another copy, unresolved V genes explain less than half of these, and the others have no known cause. Across this sample there are approximately 100,000 clones, with about 75% seen only once. Clones ranked in the top ten supply more than 9% of the sample. Sequences were obtained from PBMCs. All receptors come from a man aged 50 to 60 in good health and CMV-seronegative.

J is TRBJ2-7 and V is TRBV28; TRBD2 might be the D (5 bases). In germline, CDR1 is MDHEN, CDR2 SYDVKM. Deletions cut 6 bases from V and 12 bases from J, with 18 bases between. There are 12 residues in the CDR3. The DNA of the CDR3 is TGTGCCAGCAGCCCCAGCGGATGGAGGTGGTACTTC. This translates into CASSPSGWRWYF.

The chain combines TRBV5-6 with TRBJ1-2; the D is unclear. Trimming removed 2 bases from V and 4 bases from J, with 12 bases in between. Germline V CDR1 and CDR2: SGHDT, YYEEEE. The CDR3 consists of 14 residues. CDR3 coding DNA: TGTGCCAGCAGCTTTTATCAGGTCCTCTATGGCTACACCTTC. Protein: CASSFYQVLYGYTF. The full variable domain, completed using reference TRBV5-6 and TRBJ1-2, is DAGVTQSPTHLIKTRGQQVTLRCSPKSGHDTVSWYQQALGQGPQFIFQYYEEEERQRGNFPDRFSGHQFPNYSSELNVNALLLGDSALYLCASSFYQVLYGYTFGSGTRLTVV.

The gene calls are TRBV6-5 and TRBJ1-2; the match to TRBD1 covers 7 bases. The CDR3 has 13 residues. CDR1 MNHEY and CDR2 SVGAGI come from the germline V gene. Losses at the gene ends were 6 bases for V and 4 bases for J; bases not matched to a gene: 5. The CDR3 DNA reads TGTGCCAGCAGCCCCGGACAGGTCTATGGCTACACCTTC. It is translated as CASSPGQVYGYTF.

The V gene is TRBV7-2, the J gene TRBJ1-5; possible D gene TRBD1, 6 bases. Germline values: CDR1 SGHTA, CDR2 FQGNSA. V lost 5 bases and J lost 4, with 12 bases in between. The CDR3 totals 14 residues. CDR3 in amino acids: CASSKGHRNQPQHF. In DNA, the CDR3 is TGTGCCAGCAGCAAGGGACACAGAAATCAGCCCCAGCATTTT.

This clone is a singleton in its sample. A read error may account for a junction end that differs from germline. CDR3 in amino acids: CTSSATSSTDTQYF. The CDR3 coding sequence is TGTACCAGCAGCGCCACTAGCAGCACAGATACGCAGTATTTT. The genes are TRBV7-3 and TRBJ2-3, with a possible D match to TRBD2 (6 bases). The CDR3 covers 14 residues. Looked up from germline, CDR1 is SGHTA and CDR2 is FQGTGA.

The chain joins TRBV18 to TRBJ1-6; D perhaps matches TRBD1 (5 bases). The CDR3 is 14 amino acids. The V gene lost 5 bases and the J gene lost 8 bases, with 13 bases spanning the gap. Germline-derived CDR1 and CDR2 are KGHSH and LQKENI. The CDR3 DNA reads TGTGCCAGCTCAGATCGGGGGAAGGATTCACCCCTCCACTTT. Protein: CASSDRGKDSPLHF.

The V gene is TRBV28, the J gene TRBJ2-7; 10 nucleotides match TRBD2. The germline V gene encodes CDR1 MDHEN and CDR2 SYDVKM. This CDR3 comprises 14 residues. Losses at the gene ends were 5 bases for V and 7 bases for J; bases not matched to a gene: 8. The DNA of the CDR3 is TGTGCCAGCAGTCCCGAAGCGGGAGGGAGGGAGCAGTACTTC. It is translated as CASSPEAGGREQYF.

This clone was observed a single time. The rearrangement uses TRBV5-1 and TRBJ2-2; maybe TRBD2 (5 bases). The ends were cut back, 0 bases at V and 6 bases at J, with 12 bases in the middle. Per germline, CDR1 SGHRS and CDR2 YFSETQ. The CDR3 contains 15 residues. The CDR3 DNA reads as TGCGCCAGCAGCTTGGTTGAGGGAAAGGCCGGGGAGCTGTTTTTT. Residues: CASSLVEGKAGELFF. Together with reference TRBV5-1 and TRBJ2-2, the CDR3 gives the full variable domain: KAGVTQTPRYLIKTRGQQVTLSCSPISGHRSVSWYQQTPGQGLQFLFEYFSETQRNKGNFPGRFSGRQFSNSRSEMNVSTLELGDSALYLCASSLVEGKAGELFFGEGSRLTVL.

This clone was counted between two and nine times. This rearrangement joins TRBV6-1 to TRBJ1-5, with D unclear. V lost 0 bases, J lost 7 bases, and 10 bases lay in between. CDR3 length: 14 residues. Germline CDR1 MNHNS, CDR2 SASEGT. The CDR3: CASSEAGETQPQHF. In DNA, the CDR3 is TGTGCCAGCAGTGAAGCCGGGGAAACGCAGCCCCAGCATTTT.

This chain connects TRBV29-1 to TRBJ1-3, with D possibly matching TRBD1 (6 bases). V lost 6 bases and J lost 4, with 16 bases in between. Germline assignment: CDR1 SQVTM and CDR2 ANQGSEA. CDR3 length: 14 residues. DNA of the CDR3: TGCAGCGTCTCAAGGACAGTCTCGGGAAACACCATATATTTT. Translating it yields CSVSRTVSGNTIYF.

Concerning this clone itself: Other DNA sequences from this sample encode an identical CDR3 as well. The chain recombines TRBV7-8 with TRBJ1-5; TRBD1 matches 7 bases. J lost 10 bases, V lost 2 bases, and 11 bases had no gene match. The CDR3 runs 15 residues. Per the germline V gene, CDR1 is SGHVS and CDR2 is FQNEAQ. The CDR3 DNA is TGTGCCAGCAGCTTAACGGACAGGACACCTATACCCCAGCATTTT. Translation gives CASSLTDRTPIPQHF.